This entry lists 14 T cell receptor beta chains sequenced from one sample in a study of shared T cell receptors in the human thymus. The table came from immunoSEQ multiplex PCR; TCRdb's copy has only in-frame clones and leaves some out. This sample has 55,000 to 75,000 clones; about 95% occur once, and the top ten carry around 0.035%. Sequenced: thymocytes. Source of these receptors: a human donor.

V usage is TRBV19 and J usage is TRBJ1-5, with 8 bases identical to TRBD1. Unmatched junction bases numbered 8, after V lost 6 bases and J lost 4 bases. The CDR3 covers 15 residues. Germline CDR1 and CDR2: LNHDA and SQIVND (reference sequence). The CDR3 protein is CASSPSTGGNQPQHF. The CDR3 DNA reads TGTGCCAGTAGCCCTTCTACAGGGGGAAATCAGCCCCAGCATTTT.

V and J are TRBV4-3 and TRBJ1-1; a possible D gene is TRBD1 (6 bases). Trimming took 1 base from V and 0 from J, leaving 6 bases between them. Germline CDR1 reads LGHNA; CDR2 reads YSLEER. This CDR3 is built from 14 residues. The CDR3 nucleotides are TGCGCCAGCAGCCAAGGGACAGTGAACACTGAAGCTTTCTTT. Translated, it gives CASSQGTVNTEAFF.

The V gene is TRBV28, the J gene TRBJ1-4; D is ambiguous. Per germline, CDR1 MDHEN and CDR2 SYDVKM. The V end was cut by 1 base, the J end by 8 bases, with 14 bases between. CDR3 length equals 15 residues. The CDR3 protein is CASSLSRTLGEKLFF. The CDR3 coding sequence is TGTGCCAGCAGTTTATCTCGGACGCTCGGGGAAAAACTGTTTTTT. Based on the CDR3 plus reference TRBV28 and TRBJ1-4, the full variable domain is DVKVTQSSRYLVKRTGEKVFLECVQDMDHENMFWYRQDPGLGLRLIYFSYDVKMKEKGDIPEGYSVSREKKERFSLILESASTNQTSMYLCASSLSRTLGEKLFFGSGTQLSVL.

The CDR3, as DNA: TGCAGCCCCTATTCCTTGGCTGCCAACTATGGCTACACCTTC. It encodes CSPYSLAANYGYTF. The chain uses TRBV29-1 and TRBJ1-2; no clear D gene. The V gene's germline CDR1 is SQVTM and CDR2 ANQGSEA. Trimming stripped 8 bases from V and 2 bases from J, with 18 bases between. There are 14 residues in the CDR3.

The sample holds one count of this clone. CDR3 DNA sequence: TGTGCCACCCTTCGGGACAGGGCAATAATGAACACTGAAGCTTTCTTT. Protein sequence: CATLRDRAIMNTEAFF. This chain joins TRBV10-3 and TRBJ1-1; 9 bases are shared with TRBD1. V shed 10 bases and J 0 bases; nucleotides not matched to a gene: 12. This CDR3 contains 16 residues. Looked up from germline, CDR1 is ENHRY and CDR2 is SYGVKD.

The CDR3, as DNA: TGCGCCAGCAGCCAAGATGGGCGGAACAATGAGCAGTTCTTC. Translation: CASSQDGRNNEQFF. V gene TRBV4-3 combines with J gene TRBJ2-1, with D unresolved. Germline V CDR1 and CDR2: LGHNA, YSLEER. The ends were cut back, 0 bases at V and 5 bases at J, with 8 bases in the middle. There are 14 residues in the CDR3.

The chain has TRBV9 and TRBJ2-1, with D unresolved. The CDR3 has 15 amino acids. Germline V gene data show CDR1 as SGDLS and CDR2 as YYNGEE. V gave up 0 bases and J gave up 6 bases, with 13 bases separating them. This chain's CDR3 is CASSVEKGIPNEQFF. The DNA of the CDR3 is TGTGCCAGCAGCGTAGAAAAGGGTATTCCCAATGAGCAGTTCTTC. The full variable domain, with the rest looked up from reference TRBV9 and TRBJ2-1, is DSGVTQTPKHLITATGQRVTLRCSPRSGDLSVYWYQQSLDQGLQFLIQYYNGEERAKGNILERFSAQQFPDLHSELNLSSLELGDSALYFCASSVEKGIPNEQFFGPGTRLTVL.

The chain uses TRBV7-8 and TRBJ2-3; 8 nucleotides align to TRBD1. Trimming removed 6 bases from V and 2 bases from J; junction bases left unmatched: 16. The germline V gene has CDR1 SGHVS and CDR2 FQNEAQ. CDR3 length: 18 residues. In nucleotides, the CDR3 is TGTGCCAGCAGAAGGGGACAGGAGGAGGGAGTTAACACAGATACGCAGTATTTT. It codes for CASRRGQEEGVNTDTQYF.

This clone has only one observation. V gene TRBV2 combines with J gene TRBJ2-7; 10 nucleotides match TRBD2. The V gene end was trimmed by 6 bases and the J gene end by 6 bases; junction bases not matched to a gene: 8. The CDR3 spans 14 residues. The V gene's germline CDR1 is SNHLY and CDR2 FYNNEI. The CDR3 sequence is CASRGLASTREQYF. In DNA form, the CDR3 reads TGTGCCAGCAGGGGACTAGCGAGTACGCGCGAGCAGTACTTC.

The chain recombines TRBV9 with TRBJ2-1; D ambiguous. The germline V gene encodes CDR1 SGDLS and CDR2 YYNGEE. V lost 2 bases and J 5 bases, leaving 11 bases between the germline ends. The CDR3 contains 14 residues. The CDR3 nucleotides read TGTGCCAGCAGCGTTCATTATGTCCACAATGAGCAGTTCTTC. It is translated as CASSVHYVHNEQFF.

The V gene is TRBV29-1, the J gene TRBJ2-7; D call uncertain. The CDR3 covers 16 residues. Germline V gene sequence: CDR1 SQVTM, CDR2 ANQGSEA. The ends were cut back, 6 bases at V and 1 base at J, with 22 bases in the middle. The CDR3 coding sequence is TGCAGCGTCCCGGGTCCTCAGTTAAGTGGGTCCTACGAGCAGTACTTC. It specifies CSVPGPQLSGSYEQYF.

CDR3 bases: TGTGCCAGCAGTGAGAAGCAGCAGAACACCGGGGAGCTGTTTTTT. Protein product: CASSEKQQNTGELFF. J is TRBJ2-2 and V is TRBV2; no reliable D call. The V and J ends lost 3 bases and 1 base respectively, with 9 bases between them. The CDR3 runs to 15 residues. CDR1 and CDR2 (germline): SNHLY, FYNNEI. Complete variable domain (other parts from reference TRBV2 and TRBJ2-2): EPEVTQTPSHQVTQMGQEVILRCVPISNHLYFYWYRQILGQKVEFLVSFYNNEISEKSEIFDDQFSVERPDGSNFTLKIRSTKLEDSAMYFCASSEKQQNTGELFFGEGSRLTVL.

The chain recombines TRBV15 with TRBJ2-5; D is ambiguous. Looked up from germline, CDR1 is LNHNV and CDR2 is YYDKDF (reference sequence). V was trimmed by 8 bases and J by 3 bases, leaving 10 bases between them. This CDR3 is built from 12 residues. This chain's CDR3 is CATSIMEETQYF. CDR3 in DNA: TGTGCCACCTCAATAATGGAAGAGACCCAGTACTTC. Full variable domain (remainder filled in from reference TRBV15 and TRBJ2-5): DAMVIQNPRYQVTQFGKPVTLSCSQTLNHNVMYWYQQKSSQAPKLLFHYYDKDFNNEADTPDNFQSRRPNTSFCFLDIRSPGLGDTAMYLCATSIMEETQYFGPGTRLLVL.

The chain uses TRBV4-3 and TRBJ1-2; TRBD1 matches 7 bases. This CDR3 comprises 19 residues. Losses at the gene ends were 0 bases for V and 8 bases for J; bases not matched to a gene: 21. From germline, CDR1 is LGHNA and CDR2 YSLEER. DNA for the CDR3: TGCGCCAGCAGCCAAGATGTTCGGACAACACAGGGGATTGGGTACGGCTACACCTTC. It specifies CASSQDVRTTQGIGYGYTF.